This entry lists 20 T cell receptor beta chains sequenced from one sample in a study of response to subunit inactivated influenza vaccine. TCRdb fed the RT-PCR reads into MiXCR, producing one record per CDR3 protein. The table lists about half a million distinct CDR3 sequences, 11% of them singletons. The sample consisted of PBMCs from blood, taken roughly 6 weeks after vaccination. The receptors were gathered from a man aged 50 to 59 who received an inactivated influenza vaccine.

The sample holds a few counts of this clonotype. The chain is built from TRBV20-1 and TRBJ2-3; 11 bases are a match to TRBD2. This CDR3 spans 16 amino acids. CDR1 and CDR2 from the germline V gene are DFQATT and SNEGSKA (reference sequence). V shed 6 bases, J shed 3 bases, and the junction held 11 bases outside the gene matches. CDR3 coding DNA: TGCAGTGCCTTAGCGGGGGGGCGGATTAGTACAGATACGCAGTATTTT. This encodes CSALAGGRISTDTQYF.

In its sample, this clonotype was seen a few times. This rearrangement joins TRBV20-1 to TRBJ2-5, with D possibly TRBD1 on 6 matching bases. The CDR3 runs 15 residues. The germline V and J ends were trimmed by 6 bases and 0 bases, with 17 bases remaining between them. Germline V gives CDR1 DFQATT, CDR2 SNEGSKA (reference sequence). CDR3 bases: TGCAGTGCCATTCCAGGGGAAAAGTACCAAGAGACCCAGTACTTC. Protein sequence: CSAIPGEKYQETQYF.

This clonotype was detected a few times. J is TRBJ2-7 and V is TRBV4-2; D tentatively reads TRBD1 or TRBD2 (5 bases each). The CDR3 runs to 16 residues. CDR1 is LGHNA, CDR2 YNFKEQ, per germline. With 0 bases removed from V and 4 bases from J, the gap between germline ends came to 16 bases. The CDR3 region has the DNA TGTGCCAGCAGCCAAGATCTGGGACGGACGGGATACGAGCAGTACTTC. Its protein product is CASSQDLGRTGYEQYF.

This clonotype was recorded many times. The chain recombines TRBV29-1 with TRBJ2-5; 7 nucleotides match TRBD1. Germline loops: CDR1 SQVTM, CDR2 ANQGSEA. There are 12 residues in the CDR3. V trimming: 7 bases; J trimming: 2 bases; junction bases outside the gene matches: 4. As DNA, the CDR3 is TGCAGCGCGACAGGGCAGCAAGAGACCCAGTACTTC. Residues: CSATGQQETQYF.

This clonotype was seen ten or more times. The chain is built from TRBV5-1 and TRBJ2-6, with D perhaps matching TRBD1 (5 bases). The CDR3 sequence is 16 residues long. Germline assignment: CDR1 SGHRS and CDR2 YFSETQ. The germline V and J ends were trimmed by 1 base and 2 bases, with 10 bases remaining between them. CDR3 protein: CASSLPGRAGANVLTF. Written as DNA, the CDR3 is TGCGCCAGCAGCTTGCCGGGCAGGGCTGGGGCCAACGTCCTGACTTTC. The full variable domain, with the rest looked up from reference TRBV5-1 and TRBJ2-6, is KAGVTQTPRYLIKTRGQQVTLSCSPISGHRSVSWYQQTPGQGLQFLFEYFSETQRNKGNFPGRFSGRQFSNSRSEMNVSTLELGDSALYLCASSLPGRAGANVLTFGAGSRLTVL.

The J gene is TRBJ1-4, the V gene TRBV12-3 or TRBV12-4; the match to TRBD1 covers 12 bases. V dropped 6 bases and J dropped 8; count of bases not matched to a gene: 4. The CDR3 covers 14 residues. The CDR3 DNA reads TGTGCCAGCAGCGGGACAGGGGGCTTGGAAAAACTGTTTTTT. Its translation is CASSGTGGLEKLFF.

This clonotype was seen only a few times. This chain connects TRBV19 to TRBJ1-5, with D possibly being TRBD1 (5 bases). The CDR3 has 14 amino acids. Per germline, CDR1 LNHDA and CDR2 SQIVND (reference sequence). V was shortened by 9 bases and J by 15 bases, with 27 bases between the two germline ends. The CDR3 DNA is TGTGCCAGCTCGACCGGGGCAGAAACTAAGAATTTGCATTTT. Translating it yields CASSTGAETKNLHF.

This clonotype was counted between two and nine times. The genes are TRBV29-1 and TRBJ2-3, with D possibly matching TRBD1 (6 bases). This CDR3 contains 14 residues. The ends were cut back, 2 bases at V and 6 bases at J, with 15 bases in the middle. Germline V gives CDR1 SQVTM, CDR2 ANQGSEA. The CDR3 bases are TGCAGCGTTGAATTGGTTGACAGGCTGGATACGCAGTATTTT. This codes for CSVELVDRLDTQYF.

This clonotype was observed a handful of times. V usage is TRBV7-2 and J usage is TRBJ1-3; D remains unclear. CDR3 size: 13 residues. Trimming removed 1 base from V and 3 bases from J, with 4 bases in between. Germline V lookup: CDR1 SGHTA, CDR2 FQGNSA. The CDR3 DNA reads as TGTGCCAGCAGCTTAGATTATGGAAACACCATATATTTT. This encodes CASSLDYGNTIYF.

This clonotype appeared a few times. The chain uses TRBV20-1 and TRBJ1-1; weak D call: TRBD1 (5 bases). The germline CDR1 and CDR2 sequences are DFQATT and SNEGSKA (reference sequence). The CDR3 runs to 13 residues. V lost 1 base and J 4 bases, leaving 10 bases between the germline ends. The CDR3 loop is CSARAGGSTEAFF. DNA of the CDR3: TGCAGTGCTAGAGCCGGGGGGTCCACTGAAGCTTTCTTT.

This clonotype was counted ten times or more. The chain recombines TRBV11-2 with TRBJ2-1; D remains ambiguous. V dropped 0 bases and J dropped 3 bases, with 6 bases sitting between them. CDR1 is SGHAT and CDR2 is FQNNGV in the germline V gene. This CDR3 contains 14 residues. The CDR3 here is CASSLDADYNEQFF. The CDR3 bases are TGTGCCAGCAGCTTAGACGCCGACTACAATGAGCAGTTCTTC.

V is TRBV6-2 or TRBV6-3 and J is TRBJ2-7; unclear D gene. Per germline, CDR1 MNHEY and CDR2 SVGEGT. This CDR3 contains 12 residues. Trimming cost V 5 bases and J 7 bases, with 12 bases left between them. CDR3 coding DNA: TGTGCCAGCAGTCAAACGGTTGGGGAGCAGTACTTC. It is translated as CASSQTVGEQYF.

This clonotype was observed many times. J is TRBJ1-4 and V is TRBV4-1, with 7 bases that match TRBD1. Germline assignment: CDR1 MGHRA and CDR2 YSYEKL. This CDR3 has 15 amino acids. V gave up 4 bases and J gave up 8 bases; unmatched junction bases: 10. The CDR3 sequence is CASSLDRVGGEKLFF. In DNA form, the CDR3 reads TGCGCCAGCAGCCTAGACAGGGTAGGGGGGGAAAAACTGTTTTTT.

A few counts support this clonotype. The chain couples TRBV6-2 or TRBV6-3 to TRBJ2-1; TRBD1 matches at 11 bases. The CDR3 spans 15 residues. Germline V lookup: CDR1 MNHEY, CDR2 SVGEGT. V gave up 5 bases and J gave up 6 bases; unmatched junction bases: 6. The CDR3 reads CASSLGTGGGNEQFF. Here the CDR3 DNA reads TGTGCCAGCAGTCTAGGGACAGGGGGAGGCAATGAGCAGTTCTTC.

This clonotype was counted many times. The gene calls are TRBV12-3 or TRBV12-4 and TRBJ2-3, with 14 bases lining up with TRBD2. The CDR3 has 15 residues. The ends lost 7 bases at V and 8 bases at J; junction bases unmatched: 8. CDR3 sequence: CASTLGLAGDGTQYF. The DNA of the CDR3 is TGTGCCAGCACCCTGGGACTAGCGGGGGACGGTACGCAGTATTTT.

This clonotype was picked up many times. This CDR3 reads CSGEQGQAFF. CDR3 DNA: TGCAGCGGGGAACAGGGACAAGCTTTCTTT. This chain links TRBV29-1 with TRBJ1-1, with D possibly being TRBD1 (6 bases). Germline V gene sequence: CDR1 SQVTM, CDR2 ANQGSEA. V lost 7 bases and J 9 bases, leaving 12 bases between the germline ends. This CDR3 has 10 amino acids.

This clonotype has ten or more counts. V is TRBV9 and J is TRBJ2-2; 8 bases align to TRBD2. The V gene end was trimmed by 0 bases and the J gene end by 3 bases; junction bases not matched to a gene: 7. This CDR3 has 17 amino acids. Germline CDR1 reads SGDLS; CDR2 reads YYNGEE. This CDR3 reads CASSVEPAGVDTGELFF. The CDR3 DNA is TGTGCCAGCAGCGTAGAACCAGCGGGAGTAGACACCGGGGAGCTGTTTTTT.

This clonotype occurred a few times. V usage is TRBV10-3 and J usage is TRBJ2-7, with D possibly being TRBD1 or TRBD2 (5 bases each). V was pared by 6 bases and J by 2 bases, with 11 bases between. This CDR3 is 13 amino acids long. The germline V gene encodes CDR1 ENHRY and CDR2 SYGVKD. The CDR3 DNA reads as TGTGCCATCAGAGGGGACGATCCCTACGAGCAGTACTTC. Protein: CAIRGDDPYEQYF.

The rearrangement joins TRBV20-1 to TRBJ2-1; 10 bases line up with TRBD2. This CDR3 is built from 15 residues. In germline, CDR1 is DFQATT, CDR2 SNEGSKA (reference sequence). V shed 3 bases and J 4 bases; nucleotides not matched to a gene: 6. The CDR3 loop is CSASSSGSLYNEQFF. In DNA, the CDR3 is TGCAGTGCTAGTTCTAGCGGGAGCCTTTACAATGAGCAGTTCTTC.

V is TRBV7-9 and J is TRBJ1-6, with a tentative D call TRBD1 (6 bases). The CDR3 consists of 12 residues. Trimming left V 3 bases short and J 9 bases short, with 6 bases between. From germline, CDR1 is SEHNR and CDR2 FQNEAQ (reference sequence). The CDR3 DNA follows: TGTGCCAGCAGCTTCAGGGGTTCACCCCTCCACTTT. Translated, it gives CASSFRGSPLHF. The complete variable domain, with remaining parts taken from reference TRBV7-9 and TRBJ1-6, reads DTGVSQNPRHKITKRGQNVTFRCDPISEHNRLYWYRQTLGQGPEFLTYFQNEAQLEKSRLLSDRFSAERPKGSFSTLEIQRTEQGDSAMYLCASSFRGSPLHFGNGTRLTVT.